The clone carrying this T cell receptor beta chain was counted at least ten times. Antigen specificity is unknown. The data stem from a study of metastatic and nonmetastatic thyroid tumors. On the study more broadly: Repertoire comparisons spanned blood and tumor or nodule tissue from malignant and benign thyroid patients. Whole-study findings and limits: Reports indicated that malignant thyroid tumors showed significantly higher TCR beta diversity than benign nodules did, in blood and tumor.

Per the study methods: A classifier of distant metastasis in papillary thyroid cancer was built from CDR3 differences (across clinicopathological groups). TCRdb recomputed clones from the PCR reads via MiXCR. TCRdb, not the original authors, processed these V and J calls. This table holds just over 20,000 clones, roughly 13% found once. No treatment of any kind had been given to any patient before thyroid surgery. From germline, CDR1 is MDHEN and CDR2 SYDVKM. With 6 bases clipped from V and 10 bases from J, the junction kept 8 bases outside the gene matches. CDR3 length: 12 amino acids. The sequenced sample consisted of blood. This chain links TRBV28 with TRBJ1-1; TRBD1 matches at 7 bases. The receptor was derived from a female donor with papillary thyroid cancer or a benign thyroid nodule (not recorded which). Some clones in this sample may be carry-over from other donors' samples. The CDR3: CASRPGQTGAFF. CDR3 sequence (DNA): TGTGCCAGCAGACCGGGACAGACGGGAGCTTTCTTT. Full variable domain (outside the CDR3, taken from reference TRBV28 and TRBJ1-1): DVKVTQSSRYLVKRTGEKVFLECVQDMDHENMFWYRQDPGLGLRLIYFSYDVKMKEKGDIPEGYSVSREKKERFSLILESASTNQTSMYLCASRPGQTGAFFGQGTRLTVV.